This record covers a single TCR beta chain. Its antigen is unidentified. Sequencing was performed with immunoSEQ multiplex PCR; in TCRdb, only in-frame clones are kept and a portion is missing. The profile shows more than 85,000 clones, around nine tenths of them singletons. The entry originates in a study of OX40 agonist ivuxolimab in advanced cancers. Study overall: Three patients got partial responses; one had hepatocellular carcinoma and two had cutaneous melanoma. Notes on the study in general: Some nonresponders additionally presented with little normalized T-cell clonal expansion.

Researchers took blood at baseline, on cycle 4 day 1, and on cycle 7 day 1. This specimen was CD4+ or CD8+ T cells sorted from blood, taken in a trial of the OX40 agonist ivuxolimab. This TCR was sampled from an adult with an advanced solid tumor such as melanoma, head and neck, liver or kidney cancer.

The CDR3 protein is CASSLGSYGYEQYF. The CDR3 region has the DNA TGTGCCAGCAGCTTAGGAAGTTACGGCTACGAGCAGTACTTC. The chain carries TRBV11-2 and TRBJ2-7, with D unresolved. V was pared by 1 base and J by 3 bases, with 10 bases between. Germline V lookup: CDR1 SGHAT, CDR2 FQNNGV. The CDR3 is 14 residues long.